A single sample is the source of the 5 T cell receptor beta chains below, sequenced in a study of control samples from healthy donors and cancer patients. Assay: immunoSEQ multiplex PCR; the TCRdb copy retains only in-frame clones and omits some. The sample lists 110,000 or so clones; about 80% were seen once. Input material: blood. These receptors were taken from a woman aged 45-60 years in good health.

CDR3 nucleotides: TGTGCCAGCAGCGCCGGGAGGGTTCCCCACGAGCAGTACTTC. Translation: CASSAGRVPHEQYF. The chain carries TRBV7-8 and TRBJ2-7; the match to TRBD2 covers 8 bases. With 5 bases clipped from V and 5 bases from J, the junction kept 8 bases outside the gene matches. In germline, CDR1 is SGHVS, CDR2 FQNEAQ. The CDR3 runs to 14 residues.

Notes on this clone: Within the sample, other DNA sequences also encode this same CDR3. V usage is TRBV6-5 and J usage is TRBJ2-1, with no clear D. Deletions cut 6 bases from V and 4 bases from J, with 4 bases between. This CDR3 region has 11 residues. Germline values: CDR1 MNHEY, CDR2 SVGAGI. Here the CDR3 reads CASSRYNEQFF. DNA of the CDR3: TGTGCCAGCAGCCGGTACAATGAGCAGTTCTTC.

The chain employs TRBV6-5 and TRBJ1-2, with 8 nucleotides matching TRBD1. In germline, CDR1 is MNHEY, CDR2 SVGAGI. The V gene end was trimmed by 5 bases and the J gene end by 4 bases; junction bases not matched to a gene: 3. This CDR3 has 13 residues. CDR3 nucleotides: TGTGCCAGCAGTAGAGGACAGGGCTATGGCTACACCTTC. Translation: CASSRGQGYGYTF.

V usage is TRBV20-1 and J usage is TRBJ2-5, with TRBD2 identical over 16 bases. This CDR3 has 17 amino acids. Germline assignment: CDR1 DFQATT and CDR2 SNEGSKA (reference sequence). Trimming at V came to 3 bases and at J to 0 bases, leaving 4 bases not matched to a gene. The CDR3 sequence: CSASPGLAGGYQETQYF. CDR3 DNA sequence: TGCAGTGCTAGTCCGGGACTAGCGGGAGGGTACCAAGAGACCCAGTACTTC.

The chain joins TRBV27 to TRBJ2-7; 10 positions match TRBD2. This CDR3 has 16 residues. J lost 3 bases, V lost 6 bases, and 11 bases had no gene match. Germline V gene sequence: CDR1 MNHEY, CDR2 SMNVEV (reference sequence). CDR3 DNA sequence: TGTGCCAGCAGCCACGGACTAGCGGCCTTGGGCTACGAGCAGTACTTC. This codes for CASSHGLAALGYEQYF.